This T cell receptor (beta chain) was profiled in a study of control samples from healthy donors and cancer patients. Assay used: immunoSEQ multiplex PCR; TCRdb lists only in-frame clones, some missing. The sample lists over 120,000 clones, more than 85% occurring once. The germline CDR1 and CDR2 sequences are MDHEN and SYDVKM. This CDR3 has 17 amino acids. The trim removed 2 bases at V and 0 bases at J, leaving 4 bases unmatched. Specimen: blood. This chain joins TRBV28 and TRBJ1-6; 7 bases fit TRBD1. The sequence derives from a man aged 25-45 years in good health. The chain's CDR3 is CASSLDRVSSYNSPLHF. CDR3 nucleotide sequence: TGTGCCAGCAGTTTAGACAGGGTCAGCTCCTATAATTCACCCCTCCACTTT. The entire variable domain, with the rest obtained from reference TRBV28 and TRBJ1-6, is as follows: DVKVTQSSRYLVKRTGEKVFLECVQDMDHENMFWYRQDPGLGLRLIYFSYDVKMKEKGDIPEGYSVSREKKERFSLILESASTNQTSMYLCASSLDRVSSYNSPLHFGNGTRLTVT.